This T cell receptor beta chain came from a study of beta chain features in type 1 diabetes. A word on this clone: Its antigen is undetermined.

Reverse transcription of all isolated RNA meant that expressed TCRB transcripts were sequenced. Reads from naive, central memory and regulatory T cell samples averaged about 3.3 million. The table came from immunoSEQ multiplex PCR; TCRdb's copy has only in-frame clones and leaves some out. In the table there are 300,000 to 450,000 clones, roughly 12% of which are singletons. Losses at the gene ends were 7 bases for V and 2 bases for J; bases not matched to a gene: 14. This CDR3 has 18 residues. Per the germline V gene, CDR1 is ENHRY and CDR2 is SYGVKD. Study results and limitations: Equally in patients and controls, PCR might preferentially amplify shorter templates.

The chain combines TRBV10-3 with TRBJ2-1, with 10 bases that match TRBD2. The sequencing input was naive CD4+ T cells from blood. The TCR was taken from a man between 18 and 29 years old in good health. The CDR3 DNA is TGTGCCATCACTGGAGGTAGCGGGAGGCCAGGGGCCTACAATGAGCAGTTCTTC. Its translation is CAITGGSGRPGAYNEQFF.